This TCR beta chain comes out of a study of cytomegalovirus exposure and HLA in healthy donors. In the study overall: The roughly 120 validation repertoires were reported in a later analysis to have been generated on the same platform as the roughly 700 first-cohort repertoires.

On this clone itself: What it binds is unknown.

Trimming left V 4 bases short and J 4 bases short, with 10 bases between. This CDR3 spans 13 amino acids. CDR1 and CDR2 (germline): SNHLY, FYNNEI. Study-wide results and caveats: As confirmed in vitro, three CMV-associated chains were specific for CMV antigens.

Assay used: immunoSEQ multiplex PCR; TCRdb lists only in-frame clones, some missing. The sample has about 110,000 clones; roughly 90% are singletons. Sequencing was carried out using PBMCs. The rearrangement joins TRBV2 to TRBJ1-2; tentative D call: TRBD1 (5 bases). The sequence derives from a woman aged 18-29 years in good health and CMV-seronegative. The CDR3 here is CASSAGSSYGYTF. The CDR3, as DNA: TGTGCCAGCAGTGCAGGGTCTAGCTATGGCTACACCTTC.